This TCR beta chain appears in the sequencing data of a study of cytomegalovirus exposure and HLA in healthy donors. While unrecorded immune exposures were likely, the donors were nominally healthy when sampled. Whole-study findings and limits: Some segments of the V type, notably TRBV6-2 and TRBV6-3, were excluded as indistinguishable. Versus the roughly 670-donor mean, an Asian-associated ancestry cluster reportedly showed fewer N-insertions in a later analysis. Among TCR sequences, most were rare, though some public TCRs appeared in many donors.

Germline V gene lookup returns CDR1 SGHTA and CDR2 FQGNSA. V gave up 7 bases and J gave up 7 bases; unmatched junction bases: 17. There are 17 residues in the CDR3. Comment on this clone: The antigen is undetermined.

With 60 Vbeta and 13 Jbeta primers, the PCR was carried out. Assay used: immunoSEQ multiplex PCR; TCRdb lists only in-frame clones, some missing. The sample lists roughly 73,000 clones; approximately 84% were seen once. This clonotype was obtained from a woman aged 45-60 years in good health and CMV-seronegative. This chain connects TRBV7-2 to TRBJ2-2; 8 positions agree with TRBD1. The sequenced sample consisted of PBMCs. CDR3: CASTRKDRAPLGGELFF. The CDR3 nucleotides are TGTGCCAGCACCCGAAAGGACAGGGCCCCCTTGGGCGGGGAGCTGTTTTTT.